A single sample is the source of the 2 T cell receptor beta chains below, sequenced in a study of ipilimumab plus nivolumab after autologous stem cell transplantation. Clones were sequenced by immunoSEQ multiplex PCR, and TCRdb holds only the in-frame ones, with some missing. The repertoire holds around 15,000 clones, 81% seen once, with around a fifth in the top ten. The input for sequencing was PBMCs, taken in a trial of ipilimumab plus nivolumab as post-transplant consolidation. These receptors were obtained from a male donor with diffuse large B-cell lymphoma.

This rearrangement joins TRBV7-2 to TRBJ2-7; maybe TRBD2 (6 bases). CDR1 and CDR2 (germline): SGHTA, FQGNSA. The CDR3 extends over 13 amino acids. Trimming pared 1 base from V and 7 bases from J, leaving 11 bases between. CDR3 amino acids: CASSLESGGEQYF. The CDR3 DNA reads TGTGCCAGCAGCTTAGAGAGTGGAGGGGAGCAGTACTTC.

The gene calls are TRBV30 and TRBJ2-3; D is uncertain. Germline V gene sequence: CDR1 GTSNPN, CDR2 SVGIG (reference sequence). V was cut by 2 bases and J by 0 bases, with 3 bases left in between. CDR3 length equals 12 residues. CDR3 sequence reads: CAWSLSTDTQYF. The CDR3, as DNA: TGTGCCTGGAGTCTTAGCACAGATACGCAGTATTTT.